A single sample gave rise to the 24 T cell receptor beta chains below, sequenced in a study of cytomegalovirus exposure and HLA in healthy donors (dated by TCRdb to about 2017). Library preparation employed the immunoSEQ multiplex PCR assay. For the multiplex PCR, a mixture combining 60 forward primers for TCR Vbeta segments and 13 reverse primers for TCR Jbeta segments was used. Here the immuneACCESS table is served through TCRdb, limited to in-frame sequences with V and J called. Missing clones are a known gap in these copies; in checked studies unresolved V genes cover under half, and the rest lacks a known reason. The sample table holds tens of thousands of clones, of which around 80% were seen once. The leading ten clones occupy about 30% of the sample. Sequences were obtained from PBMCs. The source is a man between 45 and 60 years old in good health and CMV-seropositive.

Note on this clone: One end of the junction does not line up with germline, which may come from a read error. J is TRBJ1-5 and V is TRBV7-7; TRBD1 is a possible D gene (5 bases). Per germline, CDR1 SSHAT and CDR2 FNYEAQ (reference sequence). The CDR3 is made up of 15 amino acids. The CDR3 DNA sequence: TGTGCTAGCAGCTTAGATCCAGGGAGCAATCAGCCCCAGCATTTT. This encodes CASSLDPGSNQPQHF.

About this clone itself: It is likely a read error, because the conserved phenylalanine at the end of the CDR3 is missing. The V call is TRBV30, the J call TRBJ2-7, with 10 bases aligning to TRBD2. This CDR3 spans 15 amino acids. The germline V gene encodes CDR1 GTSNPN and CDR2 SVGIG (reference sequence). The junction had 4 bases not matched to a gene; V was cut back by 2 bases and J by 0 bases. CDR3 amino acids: CAWSKASGSSYEQYL. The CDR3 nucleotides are TGTGCCTGGAGTAAAGCTAGCGGGAGCTCCTACGAGCAGTACCTC.

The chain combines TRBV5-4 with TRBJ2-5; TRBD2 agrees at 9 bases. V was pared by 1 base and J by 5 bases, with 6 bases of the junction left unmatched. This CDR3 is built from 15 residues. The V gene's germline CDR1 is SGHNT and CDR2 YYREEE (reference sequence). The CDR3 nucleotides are TGTGCCAGCAGCTTGCCCAGCGGGAGGCGGGAGACCCAGTACTTC. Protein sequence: CASSLPSGRRETQYF.

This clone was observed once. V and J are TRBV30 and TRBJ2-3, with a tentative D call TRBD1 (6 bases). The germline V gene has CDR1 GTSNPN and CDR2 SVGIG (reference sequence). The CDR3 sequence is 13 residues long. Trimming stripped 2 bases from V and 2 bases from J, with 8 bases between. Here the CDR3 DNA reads TGTGCCTGGAGTCAGGGGTACACAGATACGCAGTATTTT. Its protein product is CAWSQGYTDTQYF.

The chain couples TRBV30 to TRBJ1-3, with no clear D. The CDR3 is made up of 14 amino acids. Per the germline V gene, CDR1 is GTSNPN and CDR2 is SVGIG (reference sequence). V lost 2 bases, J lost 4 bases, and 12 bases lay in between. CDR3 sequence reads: CAWSLWAPGNTIYF. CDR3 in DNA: TGTGCCTGGAGTCTTTGGGCACCAGGAAACACCATATATTTT. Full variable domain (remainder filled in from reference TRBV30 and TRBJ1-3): SQTIHQWPATLVQPVGSPLSLECTVEGTSNPNLYWYRQAAGRGLQLLFYSVGIGQISSEVPQNLSASRPQDRQFILSSKKLLLSDSGFYLCAWSLWAPGNTIYFGEGSWLTVV.

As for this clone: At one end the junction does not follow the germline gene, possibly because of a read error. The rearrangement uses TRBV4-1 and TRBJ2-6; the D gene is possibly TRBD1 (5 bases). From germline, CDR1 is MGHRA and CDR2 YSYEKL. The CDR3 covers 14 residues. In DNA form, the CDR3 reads TGCGCCAGCAGCCAAGGGGGTGGGGCCAACGGCCTGACTTTC. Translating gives CASSQGGGANGLTF.

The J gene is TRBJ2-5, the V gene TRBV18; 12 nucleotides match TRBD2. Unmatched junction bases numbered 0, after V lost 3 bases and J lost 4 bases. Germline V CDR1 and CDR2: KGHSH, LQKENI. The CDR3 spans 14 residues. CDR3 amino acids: CASSPGLAGETQYF. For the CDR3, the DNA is TGTGCCAGCTCACCGGGACTAGCGGGAGAGACCCAGTACTTC.

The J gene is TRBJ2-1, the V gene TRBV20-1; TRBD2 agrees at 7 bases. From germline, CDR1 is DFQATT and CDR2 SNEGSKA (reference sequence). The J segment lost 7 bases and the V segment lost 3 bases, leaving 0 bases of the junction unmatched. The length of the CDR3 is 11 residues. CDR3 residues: CSARGGNEQFF. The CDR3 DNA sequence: TGCAGTGCTAGGGGGGGGAATGAGCAGTTCTTC.

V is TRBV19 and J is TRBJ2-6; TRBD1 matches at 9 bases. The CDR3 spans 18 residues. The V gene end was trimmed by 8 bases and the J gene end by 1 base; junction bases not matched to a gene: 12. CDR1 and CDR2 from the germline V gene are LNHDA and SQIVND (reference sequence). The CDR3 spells CASRGYTGTGSGANVLTF. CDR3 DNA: TGTGCCAGTCGGGGGTATACCGGGACAGGGTCTGGGGCCAACGTCCTGACTTTC.

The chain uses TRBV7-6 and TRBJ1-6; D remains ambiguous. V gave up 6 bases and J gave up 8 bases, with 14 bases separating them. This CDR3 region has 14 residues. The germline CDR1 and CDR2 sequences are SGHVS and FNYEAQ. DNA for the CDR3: TGTGCCAGCAGATCCGGCAGCGTTTATTCACCCCTCCACTTT. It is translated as CASRSGSVYSPLHF.

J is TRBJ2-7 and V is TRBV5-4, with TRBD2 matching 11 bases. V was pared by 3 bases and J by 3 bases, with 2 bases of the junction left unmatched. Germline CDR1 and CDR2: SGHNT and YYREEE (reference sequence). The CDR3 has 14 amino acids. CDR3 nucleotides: TGTGCCAGCAGCTCTACTAGCGGGAGCTACGAGCAGTACTTC. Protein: CASSSTSGSYEQYF.

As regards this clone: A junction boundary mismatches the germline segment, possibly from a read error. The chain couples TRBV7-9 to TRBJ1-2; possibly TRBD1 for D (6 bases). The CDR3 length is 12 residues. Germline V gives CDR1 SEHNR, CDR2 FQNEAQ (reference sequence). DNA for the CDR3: TGTTCCAGCAGCTTAGGTGGGGGCGGCTACACCTTC. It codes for CSSSLGGGGYTF.

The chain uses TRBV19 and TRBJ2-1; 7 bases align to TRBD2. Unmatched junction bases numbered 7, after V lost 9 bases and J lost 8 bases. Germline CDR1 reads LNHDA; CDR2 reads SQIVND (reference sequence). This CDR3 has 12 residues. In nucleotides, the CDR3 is TGTGCCAGCCGAGCGGGAATCGATGAGCAGTTCTTC. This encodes CASRAGIDEQFF.

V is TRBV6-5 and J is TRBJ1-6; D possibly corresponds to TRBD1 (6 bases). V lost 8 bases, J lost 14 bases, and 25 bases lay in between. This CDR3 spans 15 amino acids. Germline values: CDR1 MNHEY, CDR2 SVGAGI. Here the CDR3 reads CASRPPGQGLRALHF. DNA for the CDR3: TGTGCCAGCCGACCGCCCGGGCAGGGGTTGAGGGCCCTCCACTTT.

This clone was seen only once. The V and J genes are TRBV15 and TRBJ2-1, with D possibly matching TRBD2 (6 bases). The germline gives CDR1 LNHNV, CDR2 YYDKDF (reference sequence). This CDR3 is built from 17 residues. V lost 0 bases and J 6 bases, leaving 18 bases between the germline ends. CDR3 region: CATSRDLGGEGGNEQFF. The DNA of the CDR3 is TGTGCCACCAGCAGAGATCTCGGGGGAGAGGGAGGCAATGAGCAGTTCTTC.

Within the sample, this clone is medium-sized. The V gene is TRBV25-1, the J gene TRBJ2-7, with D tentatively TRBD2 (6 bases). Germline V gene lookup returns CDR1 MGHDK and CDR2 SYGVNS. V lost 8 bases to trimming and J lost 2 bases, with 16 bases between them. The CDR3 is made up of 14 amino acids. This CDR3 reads CASGDRDSPYEQYF. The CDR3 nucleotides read TGTGCCAGCGGGGACCGGGACTCTCCCTACGAGCAGTACTTC.

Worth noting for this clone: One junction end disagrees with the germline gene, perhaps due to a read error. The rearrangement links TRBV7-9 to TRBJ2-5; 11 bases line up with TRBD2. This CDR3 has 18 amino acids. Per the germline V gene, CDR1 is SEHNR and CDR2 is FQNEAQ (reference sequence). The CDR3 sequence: CSSSFRLGGTSGQETQYF. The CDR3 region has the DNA TGTTCCAGCAGCTTCCGCCTGGGAGGGACTAGCGGCCAAGAGACCCAGTACTTC.

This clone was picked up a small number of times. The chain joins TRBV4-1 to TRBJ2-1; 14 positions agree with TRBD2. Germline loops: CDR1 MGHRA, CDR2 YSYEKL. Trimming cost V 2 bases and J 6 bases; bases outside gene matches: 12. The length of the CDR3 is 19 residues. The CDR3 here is CASSQRSPGLAGGGNEQFF. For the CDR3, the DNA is TGCGCCAGCAGCCAACGTAGTCCAGGACTAGCGGGAGGAGGCAATGAGCAGTTCTTC.

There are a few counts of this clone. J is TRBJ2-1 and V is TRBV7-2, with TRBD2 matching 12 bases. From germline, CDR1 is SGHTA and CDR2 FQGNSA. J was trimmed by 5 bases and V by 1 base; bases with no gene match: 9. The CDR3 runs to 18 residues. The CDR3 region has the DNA TGTGCCAGCAGCTTAGAGCTAGCGGGAGGGCCGGGTGACAATGAGCAGTTCTTC. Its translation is CASSLELAGGPGDNEQFF.

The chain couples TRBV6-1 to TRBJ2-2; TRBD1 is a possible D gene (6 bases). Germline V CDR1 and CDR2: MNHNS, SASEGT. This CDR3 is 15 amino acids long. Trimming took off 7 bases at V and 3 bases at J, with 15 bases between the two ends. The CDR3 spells CASTLQGFYTGELFF. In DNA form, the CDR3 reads TGTGCCAGCACGTTACAGGGTTTTTACACCGGGGAGCTGTTTTTT.

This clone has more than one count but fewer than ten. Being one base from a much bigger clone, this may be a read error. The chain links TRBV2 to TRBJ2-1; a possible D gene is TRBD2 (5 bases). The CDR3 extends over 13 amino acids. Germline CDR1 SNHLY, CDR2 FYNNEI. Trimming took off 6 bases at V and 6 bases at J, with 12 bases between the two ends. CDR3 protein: CASREARRNEQFF. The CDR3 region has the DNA TGTGCCAGCAGGGAGGCTAGGCGCAATGAGCAGTTCTTC.

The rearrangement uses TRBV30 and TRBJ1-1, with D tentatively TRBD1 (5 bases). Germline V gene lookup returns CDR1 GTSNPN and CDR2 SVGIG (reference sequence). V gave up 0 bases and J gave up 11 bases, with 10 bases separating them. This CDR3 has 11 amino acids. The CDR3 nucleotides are TGTGCCTGGAGTGTACAAGGGGTGGCTTTCTTT. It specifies CAWSVQGVAFF.

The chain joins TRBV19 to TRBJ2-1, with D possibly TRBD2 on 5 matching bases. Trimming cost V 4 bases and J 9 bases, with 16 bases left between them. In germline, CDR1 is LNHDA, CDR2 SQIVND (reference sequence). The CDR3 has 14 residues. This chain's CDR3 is CASSTAGLRVEQFF. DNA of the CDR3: TGTGCCAGTAGTACTGCCGGACTCCGAGTTGAGCAGTTCTTC.

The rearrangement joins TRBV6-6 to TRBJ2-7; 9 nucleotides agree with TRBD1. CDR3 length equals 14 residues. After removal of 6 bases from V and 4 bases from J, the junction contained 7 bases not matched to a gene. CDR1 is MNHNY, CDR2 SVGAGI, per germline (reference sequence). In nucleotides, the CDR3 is TGTGCCAGCAGCCTGACAGGGGGAATGTACGAGCAGTACTTC. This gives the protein CASSLTGGMYEQYF.